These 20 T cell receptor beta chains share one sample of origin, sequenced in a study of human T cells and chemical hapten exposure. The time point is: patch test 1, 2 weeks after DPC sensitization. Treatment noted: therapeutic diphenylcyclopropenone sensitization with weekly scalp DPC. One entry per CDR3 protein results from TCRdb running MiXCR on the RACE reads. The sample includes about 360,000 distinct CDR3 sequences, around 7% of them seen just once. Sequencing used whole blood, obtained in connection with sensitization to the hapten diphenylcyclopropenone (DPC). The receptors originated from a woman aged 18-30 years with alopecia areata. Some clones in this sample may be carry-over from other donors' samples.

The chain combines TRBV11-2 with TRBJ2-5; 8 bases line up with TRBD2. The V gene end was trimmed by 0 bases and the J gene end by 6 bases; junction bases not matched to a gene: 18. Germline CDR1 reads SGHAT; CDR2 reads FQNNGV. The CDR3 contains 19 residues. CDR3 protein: CASSLDTARASGGGKTQYF. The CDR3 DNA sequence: TGTGCCAGCAGCTTAGATACGGCCAGGGCGAGCGGGGGTGGAAAGACCCAGTACTTC.

This CDR3 reads CASSSTGTGSYEQYF. As DNA, the CDR3 is TGTGCCAGCAGCTCAACCGGGACAGGGTCCTACGAGCAGTACTTC. The V gene is TRBV12-3 or TRBV12-4, the J gene TRBJ2-7; TRBD1 agrees at 9 bases. V was pared by 6 bases and J by 1 base, with 7 bases of the junction left unmatched. CDR3 length equals 15 residues.

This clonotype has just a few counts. CDR3 loop: CASSPGGGGTEAFF. The DNA of the CDR3 is TGTGCCAGCAGCCCAGGGGGCGGTGGAACTGAAGCTTTCTTT. This sequence joins TRBV12-3 or TRBV12-4 and TRBJ1-1; 8 bases agree with TRBD1. With 6 bases clipped from V and 5 bases from J, the junction kept 8 bases outside the gene matches. The CDR3 loop spans 14 amino acids.

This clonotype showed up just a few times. The chain's CDR3 is CSARGDTSNEQYF. The CDR3 nucleotides read TGCAGTGCTAGAGGCGATACTAGTAACGAGCAGTACTTC. V usage is TRBV20-1 and J usage is TRBJ2-7; D may be TRBD2 (5 bases). The germline gives CDR1 DFQATT, CDR2 SNEGSKA (reference sequence). V was pared by 1 base and J by 5 bases, with 12 bases between. The CDR3 contains 13 residues.

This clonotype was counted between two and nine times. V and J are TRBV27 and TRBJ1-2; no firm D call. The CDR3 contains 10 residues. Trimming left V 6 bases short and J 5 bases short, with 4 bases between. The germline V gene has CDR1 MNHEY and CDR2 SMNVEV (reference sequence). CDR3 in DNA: TGTGCCAGCAGGCTTTATGGCTACACCTTC. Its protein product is CASRLYGYTF.

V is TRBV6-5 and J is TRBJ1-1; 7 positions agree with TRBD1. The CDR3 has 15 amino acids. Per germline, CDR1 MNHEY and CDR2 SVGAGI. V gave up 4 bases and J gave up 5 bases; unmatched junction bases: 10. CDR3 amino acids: CASSSTGTDLTEAFF. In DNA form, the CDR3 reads TGTGCCAGCAGTTCCACAGGGACAGACCTTACTGAAGCTTTCTTT.

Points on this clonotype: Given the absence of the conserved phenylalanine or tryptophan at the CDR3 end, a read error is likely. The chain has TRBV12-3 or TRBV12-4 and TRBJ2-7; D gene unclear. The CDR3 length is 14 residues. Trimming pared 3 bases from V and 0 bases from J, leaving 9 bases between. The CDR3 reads CASSLGGNSYEQYY. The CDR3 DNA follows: TGTGCCAGCAGTTTGGGCGGTAACTCCTACGAGCAGTACTAC.

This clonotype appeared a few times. This CDR3 is CASMGQGLWTDTQYF. The DNA for the CDR3 is TGTGCCAGCATGGGACAGGGTTTATGGACAGATACGCAGTATTTT. V usage is TRBV27 and J usage is TRBJ2-3; 9 bases match TRBD1. This CDR3 has 15 residues. J gave up 3 bases and V 7 bases, and 8 bases lay outside the gene matches. CDR1 MNHEY and CDR2 SMNVEV come from the germline V gene (reference sequence).

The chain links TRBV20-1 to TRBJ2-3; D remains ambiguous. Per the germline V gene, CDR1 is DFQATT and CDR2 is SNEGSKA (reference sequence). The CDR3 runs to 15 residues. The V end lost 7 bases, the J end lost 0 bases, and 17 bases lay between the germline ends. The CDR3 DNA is TGCAGTGTCATTATCGGAGTTGCTAGCACAGATACGCAGTATTTT. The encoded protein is CSVIIGVASTDTQYF.

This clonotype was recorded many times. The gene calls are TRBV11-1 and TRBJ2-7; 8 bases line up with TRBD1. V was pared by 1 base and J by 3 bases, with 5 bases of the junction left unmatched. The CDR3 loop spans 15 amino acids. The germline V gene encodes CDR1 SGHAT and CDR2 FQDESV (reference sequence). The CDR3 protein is CASSLDRGSYYEQYF. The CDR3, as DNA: TGTGCCAGCAGCTTAGACAGGGGGTCGTACTACGAGCAGTACTTC.

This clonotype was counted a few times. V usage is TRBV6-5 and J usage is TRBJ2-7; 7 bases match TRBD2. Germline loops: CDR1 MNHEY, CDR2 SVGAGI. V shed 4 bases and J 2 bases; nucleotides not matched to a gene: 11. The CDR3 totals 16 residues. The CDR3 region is CASSLSGVGVAYEQYF. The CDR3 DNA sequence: TGTGCCAGCAGTTTGAGCGGGGTGGGGGTGGCCTACGAGCAGTACTTC.

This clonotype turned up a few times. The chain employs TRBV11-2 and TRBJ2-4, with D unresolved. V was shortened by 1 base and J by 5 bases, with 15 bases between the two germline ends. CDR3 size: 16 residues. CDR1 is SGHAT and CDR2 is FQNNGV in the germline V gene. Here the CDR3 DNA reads TGTGCCAGCAGCTTAGCGGCAGTCTCCTACCAAAACATTCAGTACTTC. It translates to CASSLAAVSYQNIQYF.

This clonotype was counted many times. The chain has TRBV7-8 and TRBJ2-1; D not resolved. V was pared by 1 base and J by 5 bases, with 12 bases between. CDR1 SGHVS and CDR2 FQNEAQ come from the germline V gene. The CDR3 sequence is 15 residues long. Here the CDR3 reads CASSLGGGFDNEQFF. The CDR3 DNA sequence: TGTGCCAGCAGCTTAGGGGGTGGGTTCGACAATGAGCAGTTCTTC.

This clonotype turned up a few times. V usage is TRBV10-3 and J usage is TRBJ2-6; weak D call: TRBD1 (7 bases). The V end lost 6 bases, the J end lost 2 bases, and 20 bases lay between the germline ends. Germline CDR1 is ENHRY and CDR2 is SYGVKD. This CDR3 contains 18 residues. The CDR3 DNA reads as TGTGCCATCAGGGATTTACCAGGGGGGAAGGCTGGGGCCAACGTCCTGACTTTC. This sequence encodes CAIRDLPGGKAGANVLTF.

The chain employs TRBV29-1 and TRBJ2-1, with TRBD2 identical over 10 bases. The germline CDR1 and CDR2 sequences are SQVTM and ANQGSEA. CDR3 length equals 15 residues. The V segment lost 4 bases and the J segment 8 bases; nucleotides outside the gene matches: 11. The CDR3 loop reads CSVGIIAGGRDEQFF. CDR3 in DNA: TGCAGCGTTGGAATAATAGCGGGGGGCCGCGATGAGCAGTTCTTC.

The CDR3 is CASSPNRRNRQDSYSNQPQHF. The CDR3 nucleotides are TGTGCCAGCAGCCCTAACCGAAGAAACAGACAAGATTCTTATAGCAATCAGCCCCAGCATTTT. The genes are TRBV7-9 and TRBJ1-5; D ambiguous. Trimming left V 5 bases short and J 0 bases short, with 29 bases between. Germline-derived CDR1 and CDR2 are SEHNR and FQNEAQ (reference sequence). CDR3 size: 21 residues.

This CDR3 is CASSLMGQEKLFF. CDR3 DNA: TGTGCCAGCAGTTTAATGGGACAGGAAAAACTGTTTTTT. The chain combines TRBV27 with TRBJ1-4, with 7 bases matching TRBD1. V gave up 2 bases and J gave up 8 bases; unmatched junction bases: 2. Germline V gives CDR1 MNHEY, CDR2 SMNVEV (reference sequence). This CDR3 has 13 amino acids.

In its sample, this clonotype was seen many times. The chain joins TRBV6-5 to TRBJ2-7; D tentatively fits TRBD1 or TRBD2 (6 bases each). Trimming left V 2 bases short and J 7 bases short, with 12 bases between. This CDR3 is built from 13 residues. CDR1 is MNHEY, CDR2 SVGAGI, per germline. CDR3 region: CASSYGKGGEQYF. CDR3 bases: TGTGCCAGCAGTTACGGGAAAGGGGGGGAGCAGTACTTC.

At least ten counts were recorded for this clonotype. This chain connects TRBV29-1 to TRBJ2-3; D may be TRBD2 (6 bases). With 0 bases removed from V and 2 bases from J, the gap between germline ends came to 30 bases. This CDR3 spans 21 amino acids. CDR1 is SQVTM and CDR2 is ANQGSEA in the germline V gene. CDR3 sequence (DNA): TGCAGCGTTGAAGATCAGGACGCCGGGAGACCCGACCTAGCAGACACAGATACGCAGTATTTT. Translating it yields CSVEDQDAGRPDLADTDTQYF.

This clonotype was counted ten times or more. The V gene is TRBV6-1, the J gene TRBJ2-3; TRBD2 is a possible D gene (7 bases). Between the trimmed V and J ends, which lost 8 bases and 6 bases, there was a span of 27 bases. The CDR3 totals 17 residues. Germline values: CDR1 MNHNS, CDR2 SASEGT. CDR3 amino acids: CASQVYRGAPPGDTQYF. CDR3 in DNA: TGTGCCAGCCAGGTCTACCGGGGGGCCCCCCCGGGGGATACGCAGTATTTT.